One and the same sample provided the 8 T cell receptor beta chains below, sequenced in a study of shared clonotypes between healthy human individuals. Some clones are missing from TCRdb's copy, which holds only in-frame ones; the method was immunoSEQ multiplex PCR. This sample has 2 million to 3 million clones; under 95% occur once, and the top ten carry 0.36%. The specimen sequenced was naive CD4+ T cells from PBMCs. As for subset: CD45RA+ positively selected. These receptors were obtained from a man aged 18 to 30 in good health. Some clones in this sample may be carry-over from other donors' samples.

Concerning this clone itself: Other DNA sequences in the sample encode the same CDR3. V is TRBV14 and J is TRBJ1-2, with D maybe TRBD1 (5 bases). This CDR3 has 13 residues. Germline V gene lookup returns CDR1 SGHDN and CDR2 FVKESK. V dropped 4 bases and J dropped 2 bases, with 8 bases sitting between them. DNA of the CDR3: TGTGCCAGCAGCCTTGACAGAAACTATGGCTACACCTTC. It codes for CASSLDRNYGYTF. The full variable domain, in which reference TRBV14 and TRBJ1-2 provide the parts outside the CDR3, is EAGVTQFPSHSVIEKGQTVTLRCDPISGHDNLYWYRRVMGKEIKFLLHFVKESKQDESGMPNNRFLAERTGGTYSTLKVQPAELEDSGVYFCASSLDRNYGYTFGSGTRLTVV.

Turning to this clone: Other DNA sequences of this sample code for an identical CDR3. This chain joins TRBV28 and TRBJ2-7; D not resolved. The CDR3 consists of 12 residues. Germline CDR1 and CDR2: MDHEN and SYDVKM. Trimming removed 2 bases from V and 4 bases from J, with 6 bases in between. The CDR3 loop reads CASSLLEYEQYF. The CDR3 DNA is TGTGCCAGCAGTTTACTTGAGTACGAGCAGTACTTC.

The gene calls are TRBV6-5 and TRBJ2-3, with D hard to call. V was clipped by 5 bases and J by 9 bases, with 12 bases between them. The germline gives CDR1 MNHEY, CDR2 SVGAGI. CDR3 length: 12 residues. The CDR3 is CASSKGFSTQYF. The CDR3 region has the DNA TGTGCCAGCAGTAAGGGCTTCTCGACGCAGTATTTT.

The V call is TRBV7-2, the J call TRBJ1-2; D unclear. The V gene lost 1 base and the J gene lost 4 bases, with 13 bases spanning the gap. The CDR3 loop spans 15 amino acids. Germline CDR1 and CDR2: SGHTA and FQGNSA. CDR3 region: CASSLVSAGGYGYTF. For the CDR3, the DNA is TGTGCCAGCAGCTTAGTTAGCGCGGGAGGCTATGGCTACACCTTC.

The V and J genes are TRBV30 and TRBJ2-3; D remains ambiguous. CDR1 and CDR2 (germline): GTSNPN, SVGIG (reference sequence). The CDR3 is made up of 14 amino acids. Trimming removed 2 bases at V and 6 bases at J, with 15 bases between. The CDR3 spells CAWSPDGSPDTQYF. CDR3 nucleotides: TGTGCCTGGAGTCCAGACGGCAGCCCGGATACGCAGTATTTT.

The J gene is TRBJ2-5, the V gene TRBV30; the D gene is possibly TRBD2 (5 bases). The CDR3 contains 16 residues. Looked up from germline, CDR1 is GTSNPN and CDR2 is SVGIG (reference sequence). The V gene lost 3 bases and the J gene lost 1 base, with 18 bases spanning the gap. The CDR3 nucleotides read TGTGCCTGGAGCCCCGGGGTGTTAGCCCGCCAAGAGACCCAGTACTTC. This encodes CAWSPGVLARQETQYF. Full variable domain (remainder filled in from reference TRBV30 and TRBJ2-5): SQTIHQWPATLVQPVGSPLSLECTVEGTSNPNLYWYRQAAGRGLQLLFYSVGIGQISSEVPQNLSASRPQDRQFILSSKKLLLSDSGFYLCAWSPGVLARQETQYFGPGTRLLVL.

Comments on this clone: This sample also contains other DNA sequences that code for the same CDR3. The chain combines TRBV18 with TRBJ1-3, with D tentatively TRBD1 (5 bases). Between the trimmed V and J ends, which lost 3 bases and 0 bases, there was a span of 9 bases. Germline V gene data show CDR1 as KGHSH and CDR2 as LQKENI. This CDR3 has 15 residues. The CDR3 is CASSPGTDSGNTIYF. CDR3 DNA: TGTGCCAGCTCACCGGGGACCGACTCTGGAAACACCATATATTTT.

The gene calls are TRBV5-4 and TRBJ1-1; D is ambiguous. The CDR3 sequence is 16 residues long. The ends were cut back, 4 bases at V and 0 bases at J, with 16 bases in the middle. CDR1 and CDR2 from the germline V gene are SGHNT and YYREEE (reference sequence). CDR3 coding DNA: TGTGCCAGCAGCCGGCCAGGAAGAGTCATGAACACTGAAGCTTTCTTT. Encoded protein: CASSRPGRVMNTEAFF.